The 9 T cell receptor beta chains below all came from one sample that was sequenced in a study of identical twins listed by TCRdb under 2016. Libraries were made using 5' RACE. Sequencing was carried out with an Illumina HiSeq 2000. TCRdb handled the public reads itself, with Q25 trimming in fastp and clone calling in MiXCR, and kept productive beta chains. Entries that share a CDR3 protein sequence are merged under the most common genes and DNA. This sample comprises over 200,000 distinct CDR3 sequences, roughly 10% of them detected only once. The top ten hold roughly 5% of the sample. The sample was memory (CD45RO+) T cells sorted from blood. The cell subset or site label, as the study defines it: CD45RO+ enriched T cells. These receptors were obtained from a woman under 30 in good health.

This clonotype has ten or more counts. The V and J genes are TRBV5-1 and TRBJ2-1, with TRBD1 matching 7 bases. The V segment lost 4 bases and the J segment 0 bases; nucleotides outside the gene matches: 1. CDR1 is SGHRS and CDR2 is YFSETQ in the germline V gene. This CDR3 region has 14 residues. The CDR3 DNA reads TGCGCCAGCAGCCAGGGGGACTCCTACAATGAGCAGTTCTTC. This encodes CASSQGDSYNEQFF.

This CDR3 reads CASSLTAYTF. DNA for the CDR3: TGCGCCAGCAGCTTGACAGCATACACCTTC. J is TRBJ1-2 and V is TRBV5-1; D is unresolved. The germline gives CDR1 SGHRS, CDR2 YFSETQ. V was pared by 1 base and J by 11 bases, with 6 bases between. This CDR3 has 10 residues.

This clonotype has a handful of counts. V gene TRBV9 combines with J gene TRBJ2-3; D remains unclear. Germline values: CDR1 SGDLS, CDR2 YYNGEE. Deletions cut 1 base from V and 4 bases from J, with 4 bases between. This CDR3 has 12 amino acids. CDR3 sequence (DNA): TGTGCCAGCAGCGTACGTTCAGATACGCAGTATTTT. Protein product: CASSVRSDTQYF.

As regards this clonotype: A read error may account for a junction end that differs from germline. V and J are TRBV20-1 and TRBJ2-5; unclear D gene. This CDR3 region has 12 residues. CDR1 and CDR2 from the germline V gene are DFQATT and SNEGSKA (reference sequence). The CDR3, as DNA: TGCAGCGCTAGAGTTTGGGAAGAGACCCAGTACTTC. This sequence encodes CSARVWEETQYF.

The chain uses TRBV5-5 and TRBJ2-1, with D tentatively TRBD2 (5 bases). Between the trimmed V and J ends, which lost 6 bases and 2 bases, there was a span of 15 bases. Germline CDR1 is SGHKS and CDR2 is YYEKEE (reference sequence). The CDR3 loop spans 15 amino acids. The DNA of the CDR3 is TGTGCCAGCACCCAGACTCAGACTACCTACAATGAGCAGTTCTTC. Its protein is CASTQTQTTYNEQFF. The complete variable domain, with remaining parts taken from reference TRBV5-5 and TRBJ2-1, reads DAGVTQSPTHLIKTRGQQVTLRCSPISGHKSVSWYQQVLGQGPQFIFQYYEKEERGRGNFPDRFSARQFPNYSSELNVNALLLGDSALYLCASTQTQTTYNEQFFGPGTRLTVL.

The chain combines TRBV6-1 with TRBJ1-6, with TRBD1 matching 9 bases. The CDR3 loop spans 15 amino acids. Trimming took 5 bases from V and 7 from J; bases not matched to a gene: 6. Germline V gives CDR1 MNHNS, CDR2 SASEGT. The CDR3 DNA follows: TGTGCCAGCAGTCAACAGGGGGCAATGAATTCACCCCTCCACTTT. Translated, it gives CASSQQGAMNSPLHF.

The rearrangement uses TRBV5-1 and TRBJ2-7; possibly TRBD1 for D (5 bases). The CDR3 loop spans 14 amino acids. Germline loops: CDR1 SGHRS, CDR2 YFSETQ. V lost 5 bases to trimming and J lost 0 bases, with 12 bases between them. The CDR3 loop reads CASREGASSYEQYF. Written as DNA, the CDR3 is TGCGCCAGCAGAGAAGGGGCCAGCTCCTACGAGCAGTACTTC.

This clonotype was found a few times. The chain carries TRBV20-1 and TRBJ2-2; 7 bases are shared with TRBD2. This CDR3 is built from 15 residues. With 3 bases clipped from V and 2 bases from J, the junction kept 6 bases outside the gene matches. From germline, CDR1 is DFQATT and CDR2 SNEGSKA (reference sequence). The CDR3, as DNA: TGCAGTGCTAGGAGACTAGCCCTTAACACCGGGGAGCTGTTTTTT. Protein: CSARRLALNTGELFF.

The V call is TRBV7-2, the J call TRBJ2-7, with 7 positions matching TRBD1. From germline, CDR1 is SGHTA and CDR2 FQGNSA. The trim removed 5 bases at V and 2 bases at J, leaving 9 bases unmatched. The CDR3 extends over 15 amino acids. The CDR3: CASSIQTGTTYEQYF. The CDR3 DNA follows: TGTGCCAGCAGCATACAGACAGGGACCACCTACGAGCAGTACTTC.